This T cell receptor beta chain was found in a study of CD8 T cells in ankylosing spondylitis (dated by TCRdb to the late 2010s). About the study as a whole: T cell receptor beta repertoires were profiled in healthy donors and ankylosing spondylitis patients so that disease-linked TCR variants could be found. The full study cohort was made up of 25 ankylosing spondylitis patients and over 90 healthy donors. Peripheral blood was sampled, and synovial fluid was additionally collected from ankylosing spondylitis patients. Paper-wide results and their limitations: In peripheral blood, the disease-linked clones were found at relatively low frequencies and had a CD8+ phenotype. Blood from ankylosing spondylitis patients appeared to be characterized by a TCR beta motif made up of about 8 highly homologous amino acid variants. Some TCR beta motif variants had previously been reported in synovial fluid and blood of reactive arthritis patients, which suggested common disease-initiation mechanisms. Significant enrichment of the disease-linked clones was reported in matched synovial fluid samples from ankylosing spondylitis patients.

The table lists this clonotype with many counts. The antigen it binds to is not known. No per-base quality is available; no much larger clone lies one base away. The junction carries 12 bases between V and J, which are trimmed by 7 bases and 1 base respectively. The CDR3 starts with the cysteine, ends with the phenylalanine, and has 14 residues. Kept here is only the CDR3 DNA, which spans 42 bases and is read in frame from base 1. CDR1 and CDR2 are drawn from the germline V gene: SNHLY, FYNNEI. Instrument used: Illumina HiSeq 2500. Quantitative 5'-RACE with molecular barcodes was used to prepare TCR beta libraries. On the study's bioinformatics: A new computational method based on a probabilistic model of VDJ rearrangement was used to identify disease-linked TCR variants. TCRdb trimmed public reads at Q25 via fastp, called clones via MiXCR and kept in-frame beta chains. Each CDR3 protein gets just one entry, which takes the most common genes and DNA from the rows behind it. TCRdb's processing, not the authors' own work, is the source of the V and J calls. Within this sample are some 200,000 distinct CDR3 sequences, with just under 7.5% of them counted one time only. The ten largest clones take up around 14% of the sample.

This receptor was identified in a male donor with ankylosing spondylitis. The V and J genes are TRBV2 and TRBJ2-3, with the D call perhaps TRBD1 or TRBD2, as 5 bases match in each case. Sequenced material: blood, either unsorted or a sorted T cell fraction (not recorded which). The DNA reads TGTGCCAGCACTGAGGGGAGCGGCACAGATACGCAGTATTTT. Protein translation: CASTEGSGTDTQYF.